Below are 24 T cell receptor beta chains sequenced from a single sample in a study of blood T cell repertoires in COVID-19. Assay: immunoSEQ multiplex PCR; the TCRdb copy retains only in-frame clones and omits some. Of roughly 180,000 clones in the sample, more than 85% were seen once. The sequenced sample was peripheral blood. Receptor source: a woman under 40 with active or convalescent COVID-19.

The chain's CDR3 is CASSASPRQTNTGELFF. The CDR3 DNA follows: TGTGCCAGCAGCGCCTCCCCGCGACAAACGAACACCGGGGAGCTGTTTTTT. This chain uses TRBV11-2 with TRBJ2-2, with D unresolved. The CDR3 totals 17 residues. The germline V and J ends were trimmed by 5 bases and 0 bases, with 16 bases remaining between them. The germline V gene has CDR1 SGHAT and CDR2 FQNNGV.

The chain combines TRBV9 with TRBJ2-7; 8 positions match TRBD1. Per the germline V gene, CDR1 is SGDLS and CDR2 is YYNGEE. This CDR3 has 15 amino acids. J gave up 1 base and V 2 bases, and 5 bases lay outside the gene matches. CDR3: CASSVGQGPSYEQYF. The CDR3 region has the DNA TGTGCCAGCAGCGTTGGACAGGGACCATCCTACGAGCAGTACTTC.

This sequence joins TRBV27 and TRBJ2-1; a possible D gene is TRBD2 (7 bases). This CDR3 region has 15 residues. Per germline, CDR1 MNHEY and CDR2 SMNVEV (reference sequence). V lost 6 bases, J lost 4 bases, and 16 bases lay in between. The CDR3, as DNA: TGTGCCAGCAGGGGGGGCGGGAGTCAGTACAATGAGCAGTTCTTC. Residues: CASRGGGSQYNEQFF.

The chain carries TRBV6-5 and TRBJ2-3; 10 bases align to TRBD2. CDR3 length equals 14 residues. V lost 8 bases, J lost 0 bases, and 2 bases stayed unmatched. The germline CDR1 and CDR2 sequences are MNHEY and SVGAGI. The CDR3 region has the DNA TGTGCCAGCGGACTAGCGGAAAGCACAGATACGCAGTATTTT. Protein sequence: CASGLAESTDTQYF.

This chain connects TRBV10-3 to TRBJ1-1; D is possibly TRBD1 (5 bases). The CDR3 has 14 amino acids. The V end was cut by 6 bases, the J end by 0 bases, with 11 bases between. Germline CDR1 ENHRY, CDR2 SYGVKD. The CDR3 protein is CAISEGQVNTEAFF. CDR3 coding DNA: TGTGCCATCAGCGAGGGGCAGGTGAACACTGAAGCTTTCTTT.

V is TRBV27 and J is TRBJ2-7; TRBD2 matches 12 bases. The CDR3 loop spans 15 amino acids. CDR1 and CDR2 (germline): MNHEY, SMNVEV (reference sequence). The V gene end was trimmed by 6 bases and the J gene end by 0 bases; junction bases not matched to a gene: 3. Written as DNA, the CDR3 is TGTGCCAGCAGACGGACTAGCGGGACCTCCTACGAGCAGTACTTC. Its protein is CASRRTSGTSYEQYF.

V and J are TRBV6-5 and TRBJ2-2, with D maybe TRBD2 (5 bases). The CDR3 has 13 residues. V dropped 6 bases and J dropped 2 bases, with 7 bases sitting between them. From germline, CDR1 is MNHEY and CDR2 SVGAGI. CDR3 coding DNA: TGTGCCAGCAGACGGGGAAACACCGGGGAGCTGTTTTTT. Protein: CASRRGNTGELFF.

CDR3 DNA sequence: TGTGCCTGGAGCAATCCAGTGTTAGAGACCCAGTACTTC. Amino acids: CAWSNPVLETQYF. This chain links TRBV30 with TRBJ2-5; unclear D gene. V gave up 3 bases and J gave up 4 bases, with 12 bases separating them. The germline V gene encodes CDR1 GTSNPN and CDR2 SVGIG (reference sequence). This CDR3 comprises 13 residues.

This sequence joins TRBV7-9 and TRBJ1-4; no definite D call. The CDR3 consists of 15 residues. Germline assignment: CDR1 SEHNR and CDR2 FQNEAQ (reference sequence). The V end lost 1 base, the J end lost 8 bases, and 14 bases lay between the germline ends. DNA for the CDR3: TGTGCCAGCAGCTTAGGGGCAGACGTAAGCGAAAAACTGTTTTTT. This translates into CASSLGADVSEKLFF.

The chain recombines TRBV6-5 with TRBJ1-3, with TRBD1 as a possible D gene (6 bases). The CDR3 totals 14 residues. The V end lost 6 bases, the J end lost 3 bases, and 12 bases lay between the germline ends. Germline values: CDR1 MNHEY, CDR2 SVGAGI. This CDR3 reads CASSSGTFGNTIYF. The CDR3 nucleotides are TGTGCCAGCAGCTCCGGGACATTTGGAAACACCATATATTTT.

This chain joins TRBV6-4 and TRBJ2-2; D is perhaps TRBD2 (6 bases). The CDR3 is 16 residues long. V lost 4 bases to trimming and J lost 4 bases, with 16 bases between them. CDR1 and CDR2 from the germline V gene are MRHNA and SNTAGT. CDR3 loop: CASSAQTLATTGELFF. The DNA of the CDR3 is TGTGCCAGCAGTGCCCAGACACTAGCAACCACCGGGGAGCTGTTTTTT.

CDR3 nucleotide sequence: TGTGCCAGCAGCCGCACCGTACTAGCGGGGGGCACAGATACGCAGTATTTT. It encodes CASSRTVLAGGTDTQYF. The chain employs TRBV11-3 and TRBJ2-3; 11 positions agree with TRBD2. This CDR3 is built from 17 residues. Germline V gives CDR1 SGHNT, CDR2 YENEEA. V shed 5 bases and J 1 base; nucleotides not matched to a gene: 8. The full variable domain, with the rest looked up from reference TRBV11-3 and TRBJ2-3, is EAGVVQSPRYKIIEKKQPVAFWCNPISGHNTLYWYLQNLGQGPELLIRYENEEAVDDSQLPKDRFSAERLKGVDSTLKIQPAELGDSAVYLCASSRTVLAGGTDTQYFGPGTRLTVL.

The V gene is TRBV10-3, the J gene TRBJ2-7, with TRBD2 matching over 14 bases. The CDR3 has 14 residues. V shed 4 bases and J 5 bases; nucleotides not matched to a gene: 1. Germline CDR1 and CDR2: ENHRY and SYGVKD. In nucleotides, the CDR3 is TGTGCCATCAGTGTGGGACTAGCGGGGGACGAGCAGTACTTC. Translating it yields CAISVGLAGDEQYF.

V and J are TRBV10-3 and TRBJ2-1; 7 positions agree with TRBD2. The CDR3 runs to 15 residues. CDR1 ENHRY and CDR2 SYGVKD come from the germline V gene. Losses at the gene ends were 3 bases for V and 4 bases for J; bases not matched to a gene: 6. The CDR3 DNA reads TGTGCCATCAGTGATCCGGGGGAGGGTTACAATGAGCAGTTCTTC. It specifies CAISDPGEGYNEQFF.

This clone has just one count. The V call is TRBV18, the J call TRBJ1-6, with 10 nucleotides matching TRBD1. Unmatched junction bases numbered 7, after V lost 4 bases and J lost 7 bases. The CDR3 covers 16 residues. Germline assignment: CDR1 KGHSH and CDR2 LQKENI. The CDR3: CASSLTTDRGNSPLHF. The CDR3 DNA reads TGTGCCAGCTCACTAACAACGGACAGGGGGAATTCACCCCTCCACTTT.

This rearrangement joins TRBV15 to TRBJ1-5, with D possibly being TRBD1 (5 bases). Germline CDR1 is LNHNV and CDR2 is YYDKDF (reference sequence). Trimming removed 5 bases at V and 4 bases at J, with 12 bases between. CDR3 size: 14 residues. CDR3 sequence (DNA): TGTGCCACCAGCGGGGAAACAGGTAATCAGCCCCAGCATTTT. Encoded protein: CATSGETGNQPQHF.

In its sample, this clone was seen once. The chain couples TRBV6-1 to TRBJ1-4, with a tentative D call TRBD1 (5 bases). The CDR3 is 15 amino acids. V was shortened by 3 bases and J by 4 bases, with 12 bases between the two germline ends. Germline loops: CDR1 MNHNS, CDR2 SASEGT. The CDR3 loop reads CASSDPGVGNEKLFF. CDR3 DNA: TGTGCCAGCAGTGATCCGGGGGTGGGTAATGAAAAACTGTTTTTT.

This clone has at least ten counts. The gene calls are TRBV11-3 and TRBJ2-3, with 9 positions matching TRBD1. This CDR3 spans 15 amino acids. J gave up 2 bases and V 5 bases, and 5 bases lay outside the gene matches. Germline V gene data show CDR1 as SGHNT and CDR2 as YENEEA. CDR3 in amino acids: CASSRQGVPTDTQYF. The CDR3 DNA reads as TGTGCCAGCAGCCGACAGGGGGTCCCCACAGATACGCAGTATTTT.

The rearrangement uses TRBV2 and TRBJ2-5; tentative D call: TRBD2 (5 bases). The V end lost 6 bases, the J end lost 4 bases, and 12 bases lay between the germline ends. Looked up from germline, CDR1 is SNHLY and CDR2 is FYNNEI. The CDR3 loop spans 13 amino acids. In nucleotides, the CDR3 is TGTGCCAGCAGGACCGGTGGAGGAGAGACCCAGTACTTC. This translates into CASRTGGGETQYF.

The chain carries TRBV7-9 and TRBJ2-6; D call uncertain. Germline V CDR1 and CDR2: SEHNR, FQNEAQ (reference sequence). This CDR3 region has 16 residues. The germline V and J ends were trimmed by 2 bases and 0 bases, with 8 bases remaining between them. The CDR3 bases are TGTGCCAGCAGCTTATTTCTCAGCTCTGGGGCCAACGTCCTGACTTTC. It translates to CASSLFLSSGANVLTF.

The rearrangement joins TRBV3-1 (or the pseudogene TRBV3-2) to TRBJ1-4, with 7 bases lining up with TRBD1. The V gene end was trimmed by 3 bases and the J gene end by 1 base; junction bases not matched to a gene: 2. This CDR3 contains 15 residues. Germline CDR1 and CDR2: LGHDT and YNNKEL (reference sequence). The CDR3 region has the DNA TGTGCCAGCAGCCAGGGGGACAGAACTAATGAAAAACTGTTTTTT. Protein product: CASSQGDRTNEKLFF.

The rearrangement uses TRBV5-1 and TRBJ2-1; 9 bases line up with TRBD1. The germline gives CDR1 SGHRS, CDR2 YFSETQ. The CDR3 loop spans 15 amino acids. V was clipped by 5 bases and J by 0 bases; unmatched bases: 3. As DNA, the CDR3 is TGCGCCAGCAGGCCGGGACAGGGCTCCTACAATGAGCAGTTCTTC. Its protein is CASRPGQGSYNEQFF.

The J gene is TRBJ2-3, the V gene TRBV28; TRBD2 matches at 11 bases. This CDR3 spans 14 amino acids. From germline, CDR1 is MDHEN and CDR2 SYDVKM. V shed 6 bases, J shed 1 base, and the junction held 0 bases outside the gene matches. The DNA of the CDR3 is TGTGCCAGCAGACTAGCGGGGGGCACAGATACGCAGTATTTT. Its protein is CASRLAGGTDTQYF.

J is TRBJ2-7 and V is TRBV29-1; D may be TRBD2 (5 bases). Trimming cost V 6 bases and J 0 bases, with 18 bases left between them. The germline CDR1 and CDR2 sequences are SQVTM and ANQGSEA. The CDR3 has 15 amino acids. CDR3 sequence (DNA): TGCAGCGTAGAGGGCCCGGGCGGCGGCTCCTACGAGCAGTACTTC. Encoded protein: CSVEGPGGGSYEQYF.